This T cell receptor beta chain was sequenced during a study of T cells after yellow fever vaccination. CDR3 size: 15 residues. Germline assignment: CDR1 LGHNA and CDR2 YSLEER. V was shortened by 0 bases and J by 1 base, with 9 bases between the two germline ends. From the 5' RACE reads, TCRdb called clonotypes with MiXCR, one entry per CDR3 protein. Of 450,000 to 650,000 distinct CDR3 sequences in the sample, approximately 15% were seen once. The sequence derives from a man between 25 and 39 years old who received the YFV17D yellow fever vaccine. This sample comprised PBMCs, obtained on the day of the yellow fever booster vaccination. This chain connects TRBV4-3 to TRBJ2-5, with D hard to call. DNA of the CDR3: TGCGCCAGCAGCCAAGATAGGGCAGGCCAAGAGACCCAGTACTTC. Encoded protein: CASSQDRAGQETQYF.